These 32 T cell receptor beta chains came from one sample sequenced in a study of shared clonotypes between healthy human individuals. This table comes from immunoSEQ multiplex PCR, and its TCRdb copy is limited to in-frame clones, with some not included. The data contain fewer than 600,000 clones, around 77% of them seen just once; the ten biggest clones take up around 11%. Sequenced material: PBMCs. These TCRs come from a woman aged 40 to 50 in good health. Some clones in this sample may be carry-over from other donors' samples.

The CDR3 spells CASSQPPTGVYEQYF. CDR3 coding DNA: TGCGCCAGCAGCCAGCCTCCGACAGGAGTCTACGAGCAGTACTTC. The chain has TRBV4-1 and TRBJ2-7; perhaps TRBD1 as D (6 bases). This CDR3 comprises 15 residues. Germline V lookup: CDR1 MGHRA, CDR2 YSYEKL. Deletions cut 3 bases from V and 3 bases from J, with 15 bases between.

This clone has a handful of counts. The V gene is TRBV18, the J gene TRBJ2-5; 9 nucleotides align to TRBD2. The J call may not be correct, given that the DNA end is closer to TRBJ2-7. There are 16 residues in the CDR3. The germline CDR1 and CDR2 sequences are KGHSH and LQKENI. The CDR3: CASSPLVAGDGYEQYF. CDR3 DNA: TGTGCCAGCTCACCACTGGTAGCGGGAGATGGCTACGAGCAGTACTTC.

This chain uses TRBV6-6 with TRBJ2-7; 8 nucleotides line up with TRBD1. V was clipped by 7 bases and J by 3 bases; unmatched bases: 11. This CDR3 spans 15 amino acids. Germline V gene lookup returns CDR1 MNHNY and CDR2 SVGAGI (reference sequence). CDR3 sequence (DNA): TGTGCCAGCAAAATAGGACAGGGAGGCTACTACGAGCAGTACTTC. Its translation: CASKIGQGGYYEQYF.

This clone turned up a few times. This chain links TRBV10-3 with TRBJ1-2, with D possibly being TRBD1 (6 bases). CDR1 and CDR2 (germline): ENHRY, SYGVKD. The CDR3 consists of 13 residues. With 2 bases removed from V and 6 bases from J, the gap between germline ends came to 10 bases. This CDR3 is CAISENREDGYTF. The CDR3, as DNA: TGTGCCATCAGTGAGAACAGGGAGGATGGCTACACCTTC.

J is TRBJ2-3 and V is TRBV28; 9 bases agree with TRBD2. Per germline, CDR1 MDHEN and CDR2 SYDVKM. V shed 4 bases, J shed 8 bases, and the junction held 13 bases outside the gene matches. The CDR3 has 16 amino acids. The CDR3 protein is CASSSAGGGRAGTQYF. The CDR3 DNA follows: TGTGCCAGCAGTTCCGCCGGGGGCGGGAGGGCAGGTACGCAGTATTTT.

The V gene is TRBV6-5, the J gene TRBJ1-1; D ambiguous. CDR1 and CDR2 (germline): MNHEY, SVGAGI. The V and J ends lost 5 bases and 11 bases respectively, with 12 bases between them. The CDR3 totals 11 residues. Here the CDR3 DNA reads TGTGCCAGCAGTGAAGGCAGGTGGGCTTTCTTT. As protein: CASSEGRWAFF.

This sequence joins TRBV7-3 and TRBJ2-7, with TRBD1 as a possible D gene (5 bases). Per germline, CDR1 SGHTA and CDR2 FQGTGA. The CDR3 contains 15 residues. Trimming took 3 bases from V and 6 from J, leaving 18 bases between them. The CDR3 spells CASSLSGSGNPEQYF. CDR3 bases: TGTGCCAGCAGCTTGAGTGGGTCAGGGAACCCCGAGCAGTACTTC. The full variable domain, with the rest looked up from reference TRBV7-3 and TRBJ2-7, is GAGVSQTPSNKVTEKGKYVELRCDPISGHTALYWYRQSLGQGPEFLIYFQGTGAADDSGLPNDRFFAVRPEGSVSTLKIQRTERGDSAVYLCASSLSGSGNPEQYFGPGTRLTVT.

The J gene is TRBJ1-4, the V gene TRBV28; 7 bases line up with TRBD1. The CDR3 has 15 residues. J gave up 8 bases and V 3 bases, and 9 bases lay outside the gene matches. The germline V gene has CDR1 MDHEN and CDR2 SYDVKM. CDR3 sequence: CASSFPRQGDEKLFF. Written as DNA, the CDR3 is TGTGCCAGCAGTTTCCCCCGACAGGGAGACGAAAAACTGTTTTTT. Complete variable domain (other parts from reference TRBV28 and TRBJ1-4): DVKVTQSSRYLVKRTGEKVFLECVQDMDHENMFWYRQDPGLGLRLIYFSYDVKMKEKGDIPEGYSVSREKKERFSLILESASTNQTSMYLCASSFPRQGDEKLFFGSGTQLSVL.

As regards this clone: With only one base between it and a far larger clone, this is likely a read error. The J gene is TRBJ2-6, the V gene TRBV28; D gene unclear. V shed 6 bases and J shed 6 bases, with 18 bases lying between them. The CDR3 is 16 amino acids. Per the germline V gene, CDR1 is MDHEN and CDR2 is SYDVKM. The CDR3 DNA reads TGTGCCAGCAGCCCAATGGGGTCGGATATGGCCAACGTCCTGACTTTC. Translation: CASSPMGSDMANVLTF.

For the CDR3, the DNA is TGCGCCAGCAGCCAAGGTCGGACAGGGGCCACTTACGAGCAGTACTTC. Protein: CASSQGRTGATYEQYF. V usage is TRBV4-1 and J usage is TRBJ2-7, with TRBD1 identical over 9 bases. The CDR3 loop spans 16 amino acids. With 1 base clipped from V and 4 bases from J, the junction kept 8 bases outside the gene matches. The germline V gene encodes CDR1 MGHRA and CDR2 YSYEKL.

J is TRBJ2-1 and V is TRBV28, with TRBD1 identical over 7 bases. Trimming removed 6 bases from V and 2 bases from J; junction bases left unmatched: 10. The CDR3 runs to 16 residues. CDR1 and CDR2 (germline): MDHEN, SYDVKM. In DNA form, the CDR3 reads TGTGCCAGCAGCACGACAGGGTTAATGGCCTACAATGAGCAGTTCTTC. This gives the protein CASSTTGLMAYNEQFF.

This clone was picked up a small number of times. This chain's CDR3 is CASSPDRSSYEQYF. The CDR3 DNA reads as TGTGCCAGCAGTCCTGACAGGAGCTCCTACGAGCAGTACTTC. The chain combines TRBV6-5 with TRBJ2-7, with a possible D match to TRBD1 (6 bases). V was shortened by 5 bases and J by 0 bases, with 11 bases between the two germline ends. The germline gives CDR1 MNHEY, CDR2 SVGAGI. The CDR3 is 14 amino acids.

This clone has more than one count but fewer than ten. The likely explanation is a read error, given a far larger clone one base away. This chain connects TRBV5-1 to TRBJ1-2; D gene uncertain. CDR3 size: 12 residues. CDR1 is SGHRS and CDR2 is YFSETQ in the germline V gene. The CDR3 sequence is CASSLEYSGHTF. The CDR3 DNA is TGCGCCAGCAGCTTGGAATATAGTGGCCACACCTTC.

The rearrangement uses TRBV7-9 and TRBJ2-5, with a possible D match to TRBD1 (5 bases). The J call may be mistaken, given a closer DNA end match to TRBJ2-7. There are 13 residues in the CDR3. Per germline, CDR1 SEHNR and CDR2 FQNEAQ (reference sequence). The CDR3 is CASSSSGIYEQYF. CDR3 nucleotides: TGTGCCAGCAGCTCCTCAGGGATATACGAGCAGTACTTC.

Of note for this clone: With a much larger clone just one base away, this may be a read error. Given the absence of the conserved phenylalanine or tryptophan at the CDR3 end, a read error is likely. This chain links TRBV7-6 with TRBJ1-3; 7 bases are shared with TRBD1. The CDR3 is 15 residues long. From germline, CDR1 is SGHVS and CDR2 FNYEAQ. The junction had 6 bases not matched to a gene; V was cut back by 5 bases and J by 2 bases. In DNA form, the CDR3 reads TGTGCCAGCAGCCGCCAAACAGGGGCTGGAAACACCATATATCTT. As protein: CASSRQTGAGNTIYL.

J is TRBJ2-7 and V is TRBV10-1, with D perhaps TRBD2 (6 bases). This CDR3 spans 13 amino acids. CDR1 WNHNN and CDR2 SYGVQD come from the germline V gene (reference sequence). Trimming shortened V by 4 bases and J by 5 bases, and 12 bases separated the two germline ends. CDR3 nucleotides: TGCGCCAGCAGTGGGGGGGACCTCCACGAGCAGTACTTC. This codes for CASSGGDLHEQYF.

This clone was detected a few times. The chain joins TRBV15 to TRBJ2-7; 8 nucleotides line up with TRBD2. J gave up 4 bases and V 5 bases, and 10 bases lay outside the gene matches. CDR1 and CDR2 from the germline V gene are LNHNV and YYDKDF (reference sequence). The CDR3 runs to 15 residues. The CDR3 region is CATSVEGAGGYEQYF. As DNA, the CDR3 is TGTGCCACCAGCGTCGAAGGGGCGGGAGGATACGAGCAGTACTTC. The full variable domain, in which reference TRBV15 and TRBJ2-7 provide the parts outside the CDR3, is DAMVIQNPRYQVTQFGKPVTLSCSQTLNHNVMYWYQQKSSQAPKLLFHYYDKDFNNEADTPDNFQSRRPNTSFCFLDIRSPGLGDTAMYLCATSVEGAGGYEQYFGPGTRLTVT.

This rearrangement joins TRBV7-9 to TRBJ2-2, with a possible D match to TRBD2 (5 bases). The germline V gene encodes CDR1 SEHNR and CDR2 FQNEAQ (reference sequence). The V end lost 8 bases, the J end lost 7 bases, and 17 bases lay between the germline ends. The CDR3 consists of 14 residues. The CDR3 protein is CASARGSLDGELFF. The CDR3 DNA sequence: TGTGCCAGCGCTCGTGGGAGCTTGGACGGGGAGCTGTTTTTT.

This clone showed up many times. The V and J genes are TRBV28 and TRBJ2-5; the D gene is possibly TRBD1 (5 bases). The germline gives CDR1 MDHEN, CDR2 SYDVKM. The CDR3 has 14 amino acids. Between the trimmed V and J ends, which lost 8 bases and 5 bases, there was a span of 18 bases. This CDR3 reads CASAGSRVWETQYF. CDR3 DNA sequence: TGTGCCAGCGCCGGGTCCAGGGTCTGGGAGACCCAGTACTTC.

On this clone itself: A far larger clone differs by one base, so this is likely a read error. V gene TRBV30 combines with J gene TRBJ1-4; D is undetermined. The CDR3 spans 13 residues. Germline V gene lookup returns CDR1 GTSNPN and CDR2 SVGIG (reference sequence). The CDR3 reads CTWSVPRGEKLFF. The DNA of the CDR3 is TGTACCTGGAGTGTACCGCGGGGTGAAAAACTGTTTTTT. Supplemented by reference TRBV30 and TRBJ1-4, the full variable domain reads SQTIHQWPATLVQPVGSPLSLECTVEGTSNPNLYWYRQAAGRGLQLLFYSVGIGQISSEVPQNLSASRPQDRQFILSSKKLLLSDSGFYLCTWSVPRGEKLFFGSGTQLSVL.

This chain uses TRBV28 with TRBJ1-1; D unclear. In germline, CDR1 is MDHEN, CDR2 SYDVKM. Trimming pared 8 bases from V and 1 base from J, leaving 8 bases between. CDR3 size: 12 residues. The CDR3 reads CASGVENTEAFF. CDR3 in DNA: TGTGCCAGCGGGGTAGAGAACACTGAAGCTTTCTTT.

The chain has TRBV5-1 and TRBJ2-1; D uncertain. V was shortened by 0 bases and J by 7 bases, with 14 bases between the two germline ends. The CDR3 sequence is 15 residues long. The germline gives CDR1 SGHRS, CDR2 YFSETQ. The CDR3 loop reads CASSLVGVENNEQFF. The CDR3 DNA is TGCGCCAGCAGCTTGGTGGGCGTCGAGAATAATGAGCAGTTCTTC.

The J gene is TRBJ1-5, the V gene TRBV10-3; 7 bases fit TRBD1. Germline assignment: CDR1 ENHRY and CDR2 SYGVKD. With 3 bases clipped from V and 0 bases from J, the junction kept 5 bases outside the gene matches. The CDR3 covers 16 residues. CDR3 bases: TGTGCCATCAGTGACGGGACAGTCTATAGCAATCAGCCCCAGCATTTT. Amino acid sequence: CAISDGTVYSNQPQHF.

The chain uses TRBV4-1 and TRBJ2-1; 9 bases line up with TRBD1. CDR1 and CDR2 from the germline V gene are MGHRA and YSYEKL. CDR3 length: 18 amino acids. V was clipped by 3 bases and J by 5 bases; unmatched bases: 14. The CDR3 loop is CASSHPLRDRVSNNEQFF. The CDR3 DNA sequence: TGCGCCAGCAGCCACCCTCTCCGGGACAGGGTTTCGAACAATGAGCAGTTCTTC.

The V and J genes are TRBV9 and TRBJ2-1; TRBD1 aligns across 9 bases. CDR3 size: 16 residues. The trim removed 0 bases at V and 6 bases at J, leaving 7 bases unmatched. CDR1 is SGDLS and CDR2 is YYNGEE in the germline V gene. The CDR3 loop reads CASSVATGGASNEQFF. The CDR3 nucleotides are TGTGCCAGCAGCGTAGCCACAGGGGGCGCTTCCAATGAGCAGTTCTTC.

The V call is TRBV27, the J call TRBJ1-2; D is perhaps TRBD1 (6 bases). The CDR3 is 13 residues long. V lost 3 bases, J lost 4 bases, and 9 bases lay in between. The germline gives CDR1 MNHEY, CDR2 SMNVEV (reference sequence). The CDR3 here is CASSFLQGYGYTF. DNA of the CDR3: TGTGCCAGCAGTTTTTTACAGGGCTATGGCTACACCTTC.

This clone was counted many times. This chain links TRBV6-1 with TRBJ2-7, with 9 bases aligning to TRBD1. Germline V gives CDR1 MNHNS, CDR2 SASEGT. The CDR3 is 15 amino acids. V lost 6 bases, J lost 2 bases, and 8 bases stayed unmatched. The CDR3 spells CASSQDRGSAYEQYF. In DNA form, the CDR3 reads TGTGCCAGCAGCCAGGACAGGGGTTCCGCCTACGAGCAGTACTTC.

This sequence joins TRBV28 and TRBJ1-1; possibly TRBD1 for D (6 bases). CDR1 MDHEN and CDR2 SYDVKM come from the germline V gene. V lost 3 bases and J lost 10, with 21 bases in between. The CDR3 runs 15 residues. CDR3 loop: CASSLDPGDFMVAFF. CDR3 DNA: TGTGCCAGCAGTTTGGACCCAGGGGATTTCATGGTAGCTTTCTTT.

This chain uses TRBV9 with TRBJ1-2; 7 positions match TRBD1. The V gene end was trimmed by 3 bases and the J gene end by 8 bases; junction bases not matched to a gene: 4. Germline V gene data show CDR1 as SGDLS and CDR2 as YYNGEE. The CDR3 is made up of 12 amino acids. In DNA, the CDR3 is TGTGCCAGCAGCGCCACAGGGGTGGGCTACACCTTC. It specifies CASSATGVGYTF.

The rearrangement joins TRBV5-1 to TRBJ1-5; tentatively, D is TRBD1 (5 bases). This CDR3 is built from 16 residues. Between the trimmed V and J ends, which lost 4 bases and 0 bases, there was a span of 14 bases. Looked up from germline, CDR1 is SGHRS and CDR2 is YFSETQ. CDR3 bases: TGCGCCAGCAGCCCCGGACAAGCGTATAGCAATCAGCCCCAGCATTTT. The encoded protein is CASSPGQAYSNQPQHF.

V usage is TRBV11-2 and J usage is TRBJ2-1, with D possibly TRBD2 on 5 matching bases. There are 14 residues in the CDR3. Germline V lookup: CDR1 SGHAT, CDR2 FQNNGV. The V end was cut by 5 bases, the J end by 6 bases, with 14 bases between. CDR3 coding DNA: TGTGCCAGCAGCCCCCCCCGCGGGTTCAATGAGCAGTTCTTC. This encodes CASSPPRGFNEQFF.

The V and J genes are TRBV5-6 and TRBJ1-1; TRBD1 matches 7 bases. The CDR3 consists of 14 residues. Trimming took 0 bases from V and 2 from J; bases not matched to a gene: 1. Germline V CDR1 and CDR2: SGHDT, YYEEEE. The CDR3 coding sequence is TGTGCCAGCAGCTTGGTAGGGGGCAACACTGAAGCTTTCTTT. Its translation is CASSLVGGNTEAFF.